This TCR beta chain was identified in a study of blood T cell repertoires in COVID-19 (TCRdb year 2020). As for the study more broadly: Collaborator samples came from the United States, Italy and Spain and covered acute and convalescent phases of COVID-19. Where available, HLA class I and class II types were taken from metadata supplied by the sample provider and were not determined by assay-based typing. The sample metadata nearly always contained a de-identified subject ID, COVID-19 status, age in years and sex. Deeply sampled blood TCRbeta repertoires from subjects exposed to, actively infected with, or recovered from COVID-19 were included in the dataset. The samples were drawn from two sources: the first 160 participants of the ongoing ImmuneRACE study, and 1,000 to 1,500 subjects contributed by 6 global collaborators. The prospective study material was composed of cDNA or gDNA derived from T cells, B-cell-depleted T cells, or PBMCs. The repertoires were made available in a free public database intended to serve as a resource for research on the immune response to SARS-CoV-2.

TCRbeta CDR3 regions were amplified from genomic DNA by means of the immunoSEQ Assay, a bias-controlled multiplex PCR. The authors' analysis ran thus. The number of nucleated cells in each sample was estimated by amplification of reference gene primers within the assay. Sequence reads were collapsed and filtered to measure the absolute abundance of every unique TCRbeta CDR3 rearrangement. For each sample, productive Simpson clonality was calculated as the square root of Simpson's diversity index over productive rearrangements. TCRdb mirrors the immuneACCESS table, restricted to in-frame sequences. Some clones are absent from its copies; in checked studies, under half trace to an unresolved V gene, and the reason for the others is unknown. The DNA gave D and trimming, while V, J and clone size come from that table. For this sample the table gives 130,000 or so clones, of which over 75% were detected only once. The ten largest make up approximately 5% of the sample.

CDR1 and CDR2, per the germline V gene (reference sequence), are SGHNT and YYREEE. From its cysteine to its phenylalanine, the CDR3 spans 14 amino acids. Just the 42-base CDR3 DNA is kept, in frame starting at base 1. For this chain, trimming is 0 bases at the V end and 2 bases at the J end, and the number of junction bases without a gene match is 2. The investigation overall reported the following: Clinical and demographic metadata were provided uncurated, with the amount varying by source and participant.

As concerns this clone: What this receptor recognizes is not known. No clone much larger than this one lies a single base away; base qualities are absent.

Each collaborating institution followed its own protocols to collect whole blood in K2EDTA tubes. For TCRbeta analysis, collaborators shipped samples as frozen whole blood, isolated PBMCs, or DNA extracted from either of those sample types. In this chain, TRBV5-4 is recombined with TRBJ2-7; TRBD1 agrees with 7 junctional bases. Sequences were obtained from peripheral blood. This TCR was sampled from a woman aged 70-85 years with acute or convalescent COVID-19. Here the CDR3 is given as CASSLGQGAYEQYF. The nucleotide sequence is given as TGTGCCAGCAGCTTGGGACAGGGAGCCTACGAGCAGTACTTC. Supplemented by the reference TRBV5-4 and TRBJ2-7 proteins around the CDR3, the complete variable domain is ETGVTQSPTHLIKTRGQQVTLRCSSQSGHNTVSWYQQALGQGPQFIFQYYREEENGRGNFPPRFSGLQFPNYSSELNVNALELDDSALYLCASSLGQGAYEQYFGPGTRLTVT.